The entry below gives a single TCR beta chain sequence along with its context. The data are from a study of cytotoxic CD8 clonotypes in ibrutinib-treated CLL. The CDR3 runs to 16 residues. Germline CDR1 reads SGHTA; CDR2 reads FQGNSA. V was pared by 6 bases and J by 1 base, with 6 bases of the junction left unmatched. The protocol was immunoSEQ multiplex PCR, while the TCRdb copy is restricted to in-frame clones and leaves out a portion. The sample has several thousand clones, about 70% seen once. The material was PBMCs, obtained before ibrutinib treatment. The clonotype was recovered from a human donor with chronic lymphocytic leukemia. The J gene is TRBJ2-5, the V gene TRBV7-2; 12 nucleotides align to TRBD2. DNA of the CDR3: TGTGCCAGCAGTTCCGGGACTAGCGGGTCCCAAGAGACCCAGTACTTC. Encoded protein: CASSSGTSGSQETQYF.